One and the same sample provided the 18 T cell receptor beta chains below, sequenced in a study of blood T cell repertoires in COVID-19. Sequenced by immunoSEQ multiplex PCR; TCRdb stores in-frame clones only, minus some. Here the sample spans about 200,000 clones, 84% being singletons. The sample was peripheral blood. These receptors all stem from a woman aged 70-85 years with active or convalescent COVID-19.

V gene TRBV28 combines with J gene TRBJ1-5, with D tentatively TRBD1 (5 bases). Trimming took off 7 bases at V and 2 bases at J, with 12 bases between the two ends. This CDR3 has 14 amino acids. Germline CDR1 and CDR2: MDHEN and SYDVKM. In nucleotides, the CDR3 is TGTGCCAGCACCCTCGGGGGTGGCAATCAGCCCCAGCATTTT. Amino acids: CASTLGGGNQPQHF.

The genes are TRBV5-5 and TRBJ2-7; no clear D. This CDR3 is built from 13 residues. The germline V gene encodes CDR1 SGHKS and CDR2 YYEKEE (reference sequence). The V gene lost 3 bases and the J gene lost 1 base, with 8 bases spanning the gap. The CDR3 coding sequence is TGTGCCAGCAGCTCACAGCCGTCCTACGAGCAGTACTTC. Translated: CASSSQPSYEQYF.

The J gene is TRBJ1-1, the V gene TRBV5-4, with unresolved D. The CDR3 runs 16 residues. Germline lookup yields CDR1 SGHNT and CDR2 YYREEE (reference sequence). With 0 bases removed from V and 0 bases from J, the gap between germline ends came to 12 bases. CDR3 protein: CASSLGLGSMNTEAFF. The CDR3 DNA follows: TGTGCCAGCAGCTTGGGACTCGGATCGATGAACACTGAAGCTTTCTTT.

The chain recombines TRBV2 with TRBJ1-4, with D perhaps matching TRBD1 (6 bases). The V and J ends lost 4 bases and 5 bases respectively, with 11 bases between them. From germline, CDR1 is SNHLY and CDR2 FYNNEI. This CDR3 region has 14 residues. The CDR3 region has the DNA TGTGCCAGCAGTGTTGTCAGGGGCAATGAAAAACTGTTTTTT. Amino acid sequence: CASSVVRGNEKLFF.

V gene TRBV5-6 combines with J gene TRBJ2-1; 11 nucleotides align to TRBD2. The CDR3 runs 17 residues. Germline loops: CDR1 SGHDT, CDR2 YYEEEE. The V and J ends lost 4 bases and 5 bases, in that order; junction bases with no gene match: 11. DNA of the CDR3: TGTGCCAGCAGCCCACTCACGACTAGCGGGAATCACAATGAGCAGTTCTTC. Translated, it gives CASSPLTTSGNHNEQFF.

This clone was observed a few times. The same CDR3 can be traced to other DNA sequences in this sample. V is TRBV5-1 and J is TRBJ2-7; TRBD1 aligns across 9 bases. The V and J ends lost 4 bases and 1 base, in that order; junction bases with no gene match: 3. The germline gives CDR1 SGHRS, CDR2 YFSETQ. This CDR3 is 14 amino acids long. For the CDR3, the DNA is TGCGCCAGCAGCCCGGGACAGGGTTCCTACGAGCAGTACTTC. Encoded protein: CASSPGQGSYEQYF. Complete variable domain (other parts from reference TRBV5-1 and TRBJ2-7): KAGVTQTPRYLIKTRGQQVTLSCSPISGHRSVSWYQQTPGQGLQFLFEYFSETQRNKGNFPGRFSGRQFSNSRSEMNVSTLELGDSALYLCASSPGQGSYEQYFGPGTRLTVT.

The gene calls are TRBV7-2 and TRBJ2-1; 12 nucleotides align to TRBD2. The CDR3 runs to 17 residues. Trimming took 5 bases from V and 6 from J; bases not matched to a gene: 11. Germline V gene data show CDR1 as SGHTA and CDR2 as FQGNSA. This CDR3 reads CASSPHPASGRGNEQFF. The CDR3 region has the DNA TGTGCCAGCAGCCCCCACCCGGCTAGCGGGAGGGGCAATGAGCAGTTCTTC.

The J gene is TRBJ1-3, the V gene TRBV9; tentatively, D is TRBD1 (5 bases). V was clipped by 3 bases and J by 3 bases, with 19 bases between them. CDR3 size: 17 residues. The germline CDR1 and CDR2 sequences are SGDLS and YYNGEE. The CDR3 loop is CASSALPPETVGNTIYF. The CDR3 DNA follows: TGTGCCAGCAGCGCACTCCCACCTGAGACAGTTGGAAACACCATATATTTT. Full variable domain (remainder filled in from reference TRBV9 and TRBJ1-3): DSGVTQTPKHLITATGQRVTLRCSPRSGDLSVYWYQQSLDQGLQFLIQYYNGEERAKGNILERFSAQQFPDLHSELNLSSLELGDSALYFCASSALPPETVGNTIYFGEGSWLTVV.

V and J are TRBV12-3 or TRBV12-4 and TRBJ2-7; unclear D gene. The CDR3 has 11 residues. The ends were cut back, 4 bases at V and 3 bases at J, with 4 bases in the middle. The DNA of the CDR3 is TGTGCCAGCAGTTCCTACTACGAGCAGTACTTC. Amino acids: CASSSYYEQYF.

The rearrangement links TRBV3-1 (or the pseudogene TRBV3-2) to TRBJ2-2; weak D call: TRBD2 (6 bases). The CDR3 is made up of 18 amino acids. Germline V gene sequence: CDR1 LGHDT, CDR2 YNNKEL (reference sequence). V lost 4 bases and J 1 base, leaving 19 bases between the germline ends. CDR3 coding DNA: TGTGCCAGCAGCCGGCTTCCCGGAGGGGCGGGGAACACCGGGGAGCTGTTTTTT. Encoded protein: CASSRLPGGAGNTGELFF.

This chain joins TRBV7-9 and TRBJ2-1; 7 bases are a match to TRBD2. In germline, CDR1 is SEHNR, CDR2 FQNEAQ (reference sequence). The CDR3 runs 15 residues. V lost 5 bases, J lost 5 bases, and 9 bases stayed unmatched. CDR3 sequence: CASSAPGLPNNEQFF. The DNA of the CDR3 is TGTGCCAGCAGCGCACCGGGACTACCAAACAATGAGCAGTTCTTC.

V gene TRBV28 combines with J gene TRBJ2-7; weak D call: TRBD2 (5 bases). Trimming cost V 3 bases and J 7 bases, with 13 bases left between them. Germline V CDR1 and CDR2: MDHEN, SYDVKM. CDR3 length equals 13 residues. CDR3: CASSFGPREEQYF. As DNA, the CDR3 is TGTGCCAGCAGTTTCGGACCTCGGGAAGAGCAGTACTTC.

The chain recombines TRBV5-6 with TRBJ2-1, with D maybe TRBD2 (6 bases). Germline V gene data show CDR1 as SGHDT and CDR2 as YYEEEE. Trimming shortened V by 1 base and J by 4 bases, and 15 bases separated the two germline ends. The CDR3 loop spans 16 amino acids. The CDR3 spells CASSLFGGGLYNEQFF. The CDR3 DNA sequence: TGTGCCAGCAGCTTGTTTGGGGGAGGACTATACAATGAGCAGTTCTTC.

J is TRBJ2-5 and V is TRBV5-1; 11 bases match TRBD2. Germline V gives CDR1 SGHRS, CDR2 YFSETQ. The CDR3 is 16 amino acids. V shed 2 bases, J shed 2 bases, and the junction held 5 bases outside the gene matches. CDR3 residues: CASSFSGTSGQETQYF. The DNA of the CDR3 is TGCGCCAGCAGCTTCTCCGGGACTAGCGGACAAGAGACCCAGTACTTC.

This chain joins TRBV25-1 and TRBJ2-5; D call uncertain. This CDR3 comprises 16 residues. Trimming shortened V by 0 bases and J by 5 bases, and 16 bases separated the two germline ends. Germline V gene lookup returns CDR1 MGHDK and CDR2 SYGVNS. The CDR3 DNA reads TGTGCCAGCAGTGAATATAGAACTTCTAGTCGGGAGACCCAGTACTTC. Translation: CASSEYRTSSRETQYF.

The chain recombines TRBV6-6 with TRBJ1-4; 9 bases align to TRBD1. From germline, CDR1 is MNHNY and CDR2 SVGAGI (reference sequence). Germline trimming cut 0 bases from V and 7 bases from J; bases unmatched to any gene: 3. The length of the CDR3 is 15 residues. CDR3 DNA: TGTGCCAGCAGTTACTCTTTGACAGGGGGTGAAAAACTGTTTTTT. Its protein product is CASSYSLTGGEKLFF.

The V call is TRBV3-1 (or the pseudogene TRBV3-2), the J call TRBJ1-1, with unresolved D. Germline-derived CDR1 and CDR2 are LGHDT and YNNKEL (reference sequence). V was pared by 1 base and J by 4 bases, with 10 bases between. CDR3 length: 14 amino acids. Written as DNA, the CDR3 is TGTGCCAGCAGCCAAGCGGGAACCAGCACTGAAGCTTTCTTT. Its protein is CASSQAGTSTEAFF.

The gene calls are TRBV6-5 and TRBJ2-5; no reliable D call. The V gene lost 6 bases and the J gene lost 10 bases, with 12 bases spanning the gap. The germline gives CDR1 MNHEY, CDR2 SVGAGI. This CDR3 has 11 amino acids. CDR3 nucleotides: TGTGCCAGCAGCAGGCAGAGCATCCAGTACTTC. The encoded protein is CASSRQSIQYF.